This T cell receptor beta chain was recorded in a study of HIV-infected patients and healthy controls. Study-wide results and limits: Untreated HIV+ repertoires had roughly threefold fewer distinct CDR3s and lower Shannon diversity than healthy controls. In healthy controls, MAIT alpha CDR3s were common; in HIV+ repertoires, severely depleted. Compared with controls, mean Gini indices were significantly raised in HIV-infected repertoires, possibly indicating oligoclonality.

cDNA was made from approximately 0.55 ug RNA using alpha and beta constant primers. Using multiplexing indices, alpha and beta chain libraries were generated apart by chain-specific third strand synthesis. TCRdb used MiXCR to reprocess the 5' RACE reads, holding one entry per CDR3 protein. This table has hundreds of distinct CDR3 sequences, roughly 72% appearing once. V gave up 6 bases and J gave up 3 bases; unmatched junction bases: 3. Germline V gene sequence: CDR1 SGHNT, CDR2 YYREEE (reference sequence). This CDR3 is built from 13 residues. Antiretroviral therapy had run roughly three months, about 14 weeks, before follow-up blood collection. The repertoire came from unfractionated whole blood and reflected all unsorted peripheral T cells. Donors lacked febrile or AIDS-related illness, tumors, and hepatitis B or C coinfection. About this clonotype itself: The target antigen is unknown. This beta chain is an unintended read in a library built for alpha chains; its size means little.

This receptor was taken from an adult with HIV infection. Sequences were derived from blood, sampled during antiretroviral therapy. This sequence joins TRBV5-4 and TRBJ2-3; TRBD1 matches 8 bases. CDR3 sequence: CASTGQGTDTQYF. The CDR3 nucleotides are TGTGCCAGCACTGGACAGGGAACAGATACGCAGTATTTT.